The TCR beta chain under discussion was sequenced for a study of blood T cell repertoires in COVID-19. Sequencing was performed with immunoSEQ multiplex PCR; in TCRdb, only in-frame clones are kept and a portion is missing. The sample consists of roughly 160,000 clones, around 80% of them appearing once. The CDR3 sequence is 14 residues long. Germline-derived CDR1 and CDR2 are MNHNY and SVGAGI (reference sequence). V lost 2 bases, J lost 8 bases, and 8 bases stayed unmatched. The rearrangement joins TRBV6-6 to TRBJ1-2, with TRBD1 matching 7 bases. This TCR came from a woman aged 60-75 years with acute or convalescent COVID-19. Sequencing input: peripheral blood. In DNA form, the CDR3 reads TGTGCCAGCAGTTACGAGGGGGCGCCTGGGGGCTACACCTTC. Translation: CASSYEGAPGGYTF.